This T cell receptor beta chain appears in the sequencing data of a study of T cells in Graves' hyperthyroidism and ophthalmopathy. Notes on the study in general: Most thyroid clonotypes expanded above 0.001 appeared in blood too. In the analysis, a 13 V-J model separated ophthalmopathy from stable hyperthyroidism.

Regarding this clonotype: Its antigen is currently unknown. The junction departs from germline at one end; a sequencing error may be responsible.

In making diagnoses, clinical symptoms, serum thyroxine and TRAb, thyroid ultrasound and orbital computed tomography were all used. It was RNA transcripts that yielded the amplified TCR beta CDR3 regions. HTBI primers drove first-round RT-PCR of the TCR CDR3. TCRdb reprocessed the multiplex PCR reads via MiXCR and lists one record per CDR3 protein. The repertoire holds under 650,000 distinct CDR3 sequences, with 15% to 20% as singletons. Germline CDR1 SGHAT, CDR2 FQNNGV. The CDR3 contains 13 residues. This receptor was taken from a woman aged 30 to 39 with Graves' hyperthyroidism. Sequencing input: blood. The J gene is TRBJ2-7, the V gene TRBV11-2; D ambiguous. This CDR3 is CACSSARINEQYF. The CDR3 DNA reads TGTGCCTGCAGCTCGGCCCGGATCAACGAGCAGTACTTC.